This TCR beta chain was retrieved from a study of T cells in Graves' hyperthyroidism and ophthalmopathy. Whole-study findings and limits: Ophthalmopathy was identified by the model a median about six months ahead of onset. Ophthalmopathy and stable hyperthyroidism were separated by a 13 V-J model.

V lost 4 bases and J lost 4, with 13 bases in between. The germline V gene has CDR1 MNHEY and CDR2 SVGAGI. The CDR3 extends over 14 amino acids. This clonotype was detected ten times or more. Antigen unknown. From around 11 ml of fresh peripheral blood, PBMCs were isolated. RNA transcripts served as the template for amplifying TCR beta CDR3 regions. The TCR CDR3 was amplified in a first-round RT-PCR using the HTBI primer set. TCRdb reprocessed the multiplex PCR reads with MiXCR, giving one entry per CDR3 protein. The data show about 770,000 distinct CDR3 sequences, approximately 18% seen once. The chain is built from TRBV6-5 and TRBJ1-1, with unresolved D. This TCR derives from a woman in her 50s with Graves' hyperthyroidism that later progressed to Graves' ophthalmopathy. Sequences were obtained from blood. CDR3 region: CASSFFDVGTEAFF. CDR3 sequence (DNA): TGTGCCAGCAGTTTTTTTGATGTCGGCACTGAAGCTTTCTTT.